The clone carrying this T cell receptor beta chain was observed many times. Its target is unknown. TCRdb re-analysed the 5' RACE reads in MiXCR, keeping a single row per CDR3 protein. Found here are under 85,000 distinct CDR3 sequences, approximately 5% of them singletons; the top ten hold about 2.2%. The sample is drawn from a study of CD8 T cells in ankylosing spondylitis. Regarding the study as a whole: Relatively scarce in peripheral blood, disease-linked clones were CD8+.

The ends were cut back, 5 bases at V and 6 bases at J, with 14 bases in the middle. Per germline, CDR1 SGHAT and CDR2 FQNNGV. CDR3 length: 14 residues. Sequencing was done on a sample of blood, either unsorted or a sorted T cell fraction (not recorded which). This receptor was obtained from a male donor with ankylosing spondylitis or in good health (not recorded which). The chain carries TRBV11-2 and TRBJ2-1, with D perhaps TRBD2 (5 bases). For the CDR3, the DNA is TGTGCCAGCAGCACCGGCGGGTTGGGCAATGAGCAGTTCTTC. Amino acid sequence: CASSTGGLGNEQFF.